Presented here are 32 T cell receptor beta chains from one specimen sequenced in a study of immune evolution from preneoplasia to lung adenocarcinoma. Sequencing was performed with immunoSEQ multiplex PCR; in TCRdb, only in-frame clones are kept and a portion is missing. The sample has approximately 9,300 clones, 79% seen once; the top ten hold over 9.5%. The sequencing input was FFPE lung adenocarcinoma in situ tissue. These receptors were collected from an older person with lung adenocarcinoma.

The chain has TRBV7-9 and TRBJ2-1, with 15 bases fitting TRBD2. CDR3 size: 16 residues. V shed 5 bases and J 11 bases; nucleotides not matched to a gene: 10. From germline, CDR1 is SEHNR and CDR2 FQNEAQ (reference sequence). The CDR3 nucleotides are TGTGCCAGCAGCGATAGCTGGACTAGCGGGGGGGAGAAGCAGTTCTTC. It codes for CASSDSWTSGGEKQFF.

In its sample, this clone was seen a few times. This chain uses TRBV5-6 with TRBJ1-1; D gene uncertain. V was cut by 3 bases and J by 5 bases, with 5 bases left in between. The CDR3 loop spans 11 amino acids. Germline V lookup: CDR1 SGHDT, CDR2 YYEEEE. CDR3 amino acids: CASSSQTEAFF. The CDR3 nucleotides read TGTGCCAGCAGCTCGCAAACTGAAGCTTTCTTT.

This clone occurred once. Here the CDR3 reads CASSLIFTGVPYEQYF. The CDR3 nucleotides read TGTGCCAGCAGTTTAATATTTACAGGGGTGCCCTACGAGCAGTACTTC. The chain joins TRBV28 to TRBJ2-7; 7 nucleotides line up with TRBD1. V shed 2 bases and J 2 bases; nucleotides not matched to a gene: 9. Germline CDR1 and CDR2: MDHEN and SYDVKM. The CDR3 loop spans 16 amino acids. The whole variable domain, filled in from reference TRBV28 and TRBJ2-7, reads DVKVTQSSRYLVKRTGEKVFLECVQDMDHENMFWYRQDPGLGLRLIYFSYDVKMKEKGDIPEGYSVSREKKERFSLILESASTNQTSMYLCASSLIFTGVPYEQYFGPGTRLTVT.

The chain joins TRBV11-2 to TRBJ2-1; unclear D gene. CDR3 size: 12 residues. Deletions cut 4 bases from V and 7 bases from J, with 8 bases between. The germline V gene encodes CDR1 SGHAT and CDR2 FQNNGV. The CDR3 here is CASSSGLNEQFF. For the CDR3, the DNA is TGTGCCAGCAGCTCTGGTTTGAATGAGCAGTTCTTC.

The V call is TRBV15, the J call TRBJ1-5; D is unresolved. Looked up from germline, CDR1 is LNHNV and CDR2 is YYDKDF (reference sequence). Deletions cut 0 bases from V and 5 bases from J, with 11 bases between. The CDR3 length is 15 residues. The CDR3 DNA is TGTGCCACCAGCAGAGATACAGAGCCTTATCAGCCCCAGCATTTT. As protein: CATSRDTEPYQPQHF.

This chain joins TRBV10-1 and TRBJ1-4; D might be TRBD1 (6 bases). Germline loops: CDR1 WNHNN, CDR2 SYGVQD (reference sequence). Trimming cost V 1 base and J 6 bases, with 9 bases left between them. CDR3 size: 14 residues. The CDR3 is CASSEWGTHEKLFF. CDR3 nucleotide sequence: TGCGCCAGCAGTGAGTGGGGGACACATGAAAAACTGTTTTTT.

On this clone: Germline is not matched at one junction end, which may reflect a read error. This rearrangement joins TRBV7-2 to TRBJ1-2; TRBD1 aligns across 7 bases. CDR1 and CDR2 (germline): SGHTA, FQGNSA. There are 15 residues in the CDR3. The CDR3: CASSSGQLGDYGYIF. The CDR3 coding sequence is TGTGCCAGCAGCTCGGGACAGCTGGGGGACTACGGCTACATCTTC.

The gene calls are TRBV30 and TRBJ1-6; TRBD1 might be the D (5 bases). The CDR3 length is 14 residues. V lost 3 bases and J 7 bases, leaving 13 bases between the germline ends. Germline-derived CDR1 and CDR2 are GTSNPN and SVGIG (reference sequence). CDR3 residues: CAWSRGRENSPLHF. Here the CDR3 DNA reads TGTGCCTGGAGCCGGGGGAGGGAAAATTCACCCCTCCACTTT.

This chain uses TRBV7-8 with TRBJ1-1; D is possibly TRBD1 (5 bases). In germline, CDR1 is SGHVS, CDR2 FQNEAQ. The CDR3 runs to 20 residues. The V gene lost 4 bases and the J gene lost 7 bases, with 34 bases spanning the gap. DNA for the CDR3: TGTGCCAGCAGCTCTGTCCCCAACCGGGACGGCCGACTCGTTTTCGGTGAAGCTTTCTTT. Its translation is CASSSVPNRDGRLVFGEAFF.

This clone was detected only a few times. The gene calls are TRBV11-2 and TRBJ2-2, with TRBD2 matching 8 bases. The CDR3 has 19 amino acids. After removal of 4 bases from V and 3 bases from J, the junction contained 16 bases not matched to a gene. Germline-derived CDR1 and CDR2 are SGHAT and FQNNGV. CDR3 bases: TGTGCCAGCAGCTCGGGCGGGGGGCGGTCCATACACGACACCGGGGAGCTGTTTTTT. This codes for CASSSGGGRSIHDTGELFF.

In nucleotides, the CDR3 is TGTGCCAGCGATTTAGCCAGCGGGGTAGGGGAGCAGTTCTTC. Its translation: CASDLASGVGEQFF. The V call is TRBV2, the J call TRBJ2-1; 7 bases fit TRBD2. The V gene end was trimmed by 8 bases and the J gene end by 10 bases; junction bases not matched to a gene: 14. CDR3 size: 14 residues. CDR1 is SNHLY, CDR2 FYNNEI, per germline.

The CDR3 protein is CASSFSSGGYNEQFF. For the CDR3, the DNA is TGTGCCAGCAGTTTCTCTAGCGGGGGGTACAATGAGCAGTTCTTC. The chain is built from TRBV28 and TRBJ2-1, with 11 bases lining up with TRBD2. V gave up 3 bases and J gave up 4 bases; unmatched junction bases: 2. Germline CDR1 reads MDHEN; CDR2 reads SYDVKM. CDR3 length equals 15 residues. The full variable domain, completed using reference TRBV28 and TRBJ2-1, is DVKVTQSSRYLVKRTGEKVFLECVQDMDHENMFWYRQDPGLGLRLIYFSYDVKMKEKGDIPEGYSVSREKKERFSLILESASTNQTSMYLCASSFSSGGYNEQFFGPGTRLTVL.

The rearrangement joins TRBV11-1 to TRBJ1-1, with D unresolved. Trimming shortened V by 1 base and J by 8 bases, and 5 bases separated the two germline ends. This CDR3 contains 11 residues. The germline V gene has CDR1 SGHAT and CDR2 FQDESV (reference sequence). The CDR3 loop reads CASSLGAEAFF. CDR3 in DNA: TGTGCCAGCAGCTTAGGGGCGGAAGCTTTCTTT.

CDR3 residues: CASSLVEYGGATYEQYF. In DNA form, the CDR3 reads TGTGCCAGCAGCTTAGTGGAGTACGGGGGGGCCACCTACGAGCAGTACTTC. This chain joins TRBV7-2 and TRBJ2-7; 8 bases are shared with TRBD2. After removal of 1 base from V and 2 bases from J, the junction contained 10 bases not matched to a gene. The germline CDR1 and CDR2 sequences are SGHTA and FQGNSA. This CDR3 has 17 amino acids.

The rearrangement links TRBV11-2 to TRBJ2-2; D is unclear. This CDR3 region has 14 residues. Germline CDR1 and CDR2: SGHAT and FQNNGV. V lost 5 bases, J lost 8 bases, and 15 bases lay in between. The CDR3 here is CASSPSTRQGELFF. Written as DNA, the CDR3 is TGTGCCAGCAGCCCTTCGACCCGGCAAGGGGAGCTGTTTTTT.

The chain is built from TRBV18 and TRBJ2-5; the D call may be TRBD1 or TRBD2 (5 bases each). CDR3 length equals 14 residues. V lost 0 bases, J lost 5 bases, and 10 bases lay in between. Germline assignment: CDR1 KGHSH and CDR2 LQKENI. The CDR3 region is CASSPPNEGETQYF. CDR3 nucleotides: TGTGCCAGCTCACCACCGAATGAGGGGGAGACCCAGTACTTC.

The genes are TRBV4-2 and TRBJ2-1; 13 nucleotides align to TRBD2. V shed 4 bases, J shed 3 bases, and the junction held 6 bases outside the gene matches. This CDR3 region has 17 residues. Per the germline V gene, CDR1 is LGHNA and CDR2 is YNFKEQ. The CDR3 sequence is CASSPTSGGAYYNEQFF. The CDR3 nucleotides read TGTGCCAGCAGCCCTACTAGCGGGGGGGCCTACTACAATGAGCAGTTCTTC.

The chain recombines TRBV29-1 with TRBJ1-2, with D unresolved. The V gene lost 2 bases and the J gene lost 3 bases, with 7 bases spanning the gap. The CDR3 consists of 12 residues. CDR1 is SQVTM, CDR2 ANQGSEA, per germline. Written as DNA, the CDR3 is TGCAGCGTTGAACAACCTCACTATGGCTACACCTTC. This translates into CSVEQPHYGYTF.

The rearrangement uses TRBV7-2 and TRBJ1-2; D is uncertain. The ends were cut back, 1 base at V and 6 bases at J, with 9 bases in the middle. Germline V CDR1 and CDR2: SGHTA, FQGNSA. This CDR3 is 13 amino acids long. CDR3 region: CASSLEREDGYTF. The CDR3 coding sequence is TGTGCCAGCAGCTTAGAAAGGGAGGATGGCTACACCTTC. The full variable domain, with the rest looked up from reference TRBV7-2 and TRBJ1-2, is GAGVSQSPSNKVTEKGKDVELRCDPISGHTALYWYRQSLGQGLEFLIYFQGNSAPDKSGLPSDRFSAERTGGSVSTLTIQRTQQEDSAVYLCASSLEREDGYTFGSGTRLTVV.

J is TRBJ2-7 and V is TRBV5-1, with D possibly being TRBD1 (6 bases). This CDR3 has 15 residues. V was clipped by 4 bases and J by 0 bases, with 14 bases between them. The germline CDR1 and CDR2 sequences are SGHRS and YFSETQ. CDR3 in amino acids: CASSPTGTSSYEQYF. The DNA for the CDR3 is TGCGCCAGCAGCCCAACAGGGACCAGCTCCTACGAGCAGTACTTC.

This clone occurred once. The chain is built from TRBV2 and TRBJ1-2, with D maybe TRBD1 (5 bases). The CDR3 is 15 amino acids. The V and J ends lost 6 bases and 7 bases respectively, with 21 bases between them. The germline V gene encodes CDR1 SNHLY and CDR2 FYNNEI. The CDR3 spells CASRDPDTSSGGYTF. The DNA of the CDR3 is TGTGCCAGCAGGGATCCGGACACGAGCTCGGGTGGCTACACCTTC.

To note about this clone: Distinct nucleotide sequences in the sample also encode this CDR3. The V and J genes are TRBV7-9 and TRBJ2-5, with D possibly matching TRBD1 (5 bases). Germline V gene lookup returns CDR1 SEHNR and CDR2 FQNEAQ (reference sequence). With 3 bases removed from V and 5 bases from J, the gap between germline ends came to 10 bases. The CDR3 spans 13 residues. The CDR3 spells CASSLTDRETQYF. The CDR3 DNA is TGTGCCAGCAGCTTGACAGACCGGGAGACCCAGTACTTC.

The chain uses TRBV13 and TRBJ1-5; D not resolved. V lost 0 bases, J lost 1 base, and 4 bases lay in between. Germline V gene lookup returns CDR1 PRHDT and CDR2 FYEKMQ (reference sequence). This CDR3 has 14 residues. The CDR3 protein is CASSLGPSNQPQHF. For the CDR3, the DNA is TGTGCCAGCAGCTTAGGCCCCAGCAATCAGCCCCAGCATTTT.

This chain joins TRBV10-1 and TRBJ2-5; D tentatively fits TRBD1 or TRBD2 (5 bases each). Germline CDR1 and CDR2: WNHNN and SYGVQD (reference sequence). The CDR3 has 16 residues. V dropped 2 bases and J dropped 5 bases, with 18 bases sitting between them. This CDR3 reads CASSEGPGPQVETQYF. The CDR3 region has the DNA TGCGCCAGCAGTGAGGGCCCGGGGCCCCAGGTTGAGACCCAGTACTTC.

The chain couples TRBV14 to TRBJ1-3; D remains unclear. V lost 4 bases and J lost 1, with 8 bases in between. The CDR3 is 14 residues long. Germline CDR1 reads SGHDN; CDR2 reads FVKESK. The CDR3 loop is CASSRQISGNTIYF. CDR3 bases: TGTGCCAGCAGCCGGCAAATTTCTGGAAACACCATATATTTT.

This chain joins TRBV5-4 and TRBJ1-2; D unresolved. The germline CDR1 and CDR2 sequences are SGHNT and YYREEE (reference sequence). This CDR3 region has 12 residues. Trimming left V 4 bases short and J 5 bases short, with 9 bases between. The CDR3 DNA is TGTGCCAGCAGCGTAGACTCTTATGGCTACACCTTC. Protein sequence: CASSVDSYGYTF.

The chain links TRBV19 to TRBJ1-6; D gene unclear. The CDR3 loop spans 16 amino acids. Germline CDR1 and CDR2: LNHDA and SQIVND (reference sequence). With 5 bases removed from V and 5 bases from J, the gap between germline ends came to 16 bases. The DNA of the CDR3 is TGTGCCAGTAGTGATCTCATGGGAGCTAATAATTCACCCCTCCACTTT. This codes for CASSDLMGANNSPLHF.

This clone came up once. The chain carries TRBV2 and TRBJ1-6; D ambiguous. V lost 6 bases to trimming and J lost 7 bases, with 7 bases between them. The CDR3 loop spans 12 amino acids. Germline loops: CDR1 SNHLY, CDR2 FYNNEI. This CDR3 is CASRDTNSPLHF. The DNA of the CDR3 is TGTGCCAGCAGAGATACGAATTCACCCCTCCACTTT.

DNA for the CDR3: TGTGCCACCAAGAGGTGGGGCGCAGATACGCAGTATTTT. Amino acid sequence: CATKRWGADTQYF. The chain carries TRBV7-8 and TRBJ2-3; a weak D match, TRBD1 (5 bases). V was clipped by 10 bases and J by 4 bases, with 15 bases between them. Germline lookup yields CDR1 SGHVS and CDR2 FQNEAQ. The CDR3 consists of 13 residues.

The V and J genes are TRBV7-2 and TRBJ2-7; 8 nucleotides align to TRBD1. This CDR3 has 14 amino acids. Germline CDR1 SGHTA, CDR2 FQGNSA. V dropped 3 bases and J dropped 2; count of bases not matched to a gene: 3. The CDR3 loop is CASSFGQGPYEQYF. For the CDR3, the DNA is TGTGCCAGCAGCTTCGGACAGGGCCCCTACGAGCAGTACTTC.

On this clone: The same CDR3 can be traced to other DNA sequences in this sample. V gene TRBV5-8 combines with J gene TRBJ2-3; 11 bases map to TRBD2. Per germline, CDR1 SGHTS and CDR2 YDEGEE. V was pared by 0 bases and J by 2 bases, with 2 bases of the junction left unmatched. The CDR3 length is 16 residues. CDR3: CASSLASGGYTDTQYF. The DNA of the CDR3 is TGTGCCAGCAGCTTGGCTAGCGGGGGGTACACAGATACGCAGTATTTT.

The V gene is TRBV11-3, the J gene TRBJ1-3; D is possibly TRBD1 (6 bases). The CDR3 runs 15 residues. Germline loops: CDR1 SGHNT, CDR2 YENEEA. V gave up 7 bases and J gave up 0 bases, with 13 bases separating them. CDR3 coding DNA: TGTGCCAGCACCCTACAGGGAAGCTCTGGAAACACCATATATTTT. This codes for CASTLQGSSGNTIYF.